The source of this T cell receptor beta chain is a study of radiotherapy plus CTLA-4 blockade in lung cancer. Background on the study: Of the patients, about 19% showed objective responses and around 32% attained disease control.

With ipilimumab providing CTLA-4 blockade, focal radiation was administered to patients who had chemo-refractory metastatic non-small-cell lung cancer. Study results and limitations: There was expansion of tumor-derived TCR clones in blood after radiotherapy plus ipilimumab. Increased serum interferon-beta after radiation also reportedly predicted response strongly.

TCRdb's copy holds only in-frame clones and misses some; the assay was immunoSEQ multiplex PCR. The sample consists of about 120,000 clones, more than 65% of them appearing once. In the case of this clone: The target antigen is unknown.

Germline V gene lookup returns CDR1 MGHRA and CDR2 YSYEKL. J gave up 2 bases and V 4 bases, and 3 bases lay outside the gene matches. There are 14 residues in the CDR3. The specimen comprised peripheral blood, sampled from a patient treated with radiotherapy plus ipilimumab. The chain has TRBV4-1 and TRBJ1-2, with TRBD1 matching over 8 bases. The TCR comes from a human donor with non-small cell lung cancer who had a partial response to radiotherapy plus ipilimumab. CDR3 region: CASSPTGGNYGYTF. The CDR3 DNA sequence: TGCGCCAGCAGCCCAACAGGGGGGAACTATGGCTACACCTTC.